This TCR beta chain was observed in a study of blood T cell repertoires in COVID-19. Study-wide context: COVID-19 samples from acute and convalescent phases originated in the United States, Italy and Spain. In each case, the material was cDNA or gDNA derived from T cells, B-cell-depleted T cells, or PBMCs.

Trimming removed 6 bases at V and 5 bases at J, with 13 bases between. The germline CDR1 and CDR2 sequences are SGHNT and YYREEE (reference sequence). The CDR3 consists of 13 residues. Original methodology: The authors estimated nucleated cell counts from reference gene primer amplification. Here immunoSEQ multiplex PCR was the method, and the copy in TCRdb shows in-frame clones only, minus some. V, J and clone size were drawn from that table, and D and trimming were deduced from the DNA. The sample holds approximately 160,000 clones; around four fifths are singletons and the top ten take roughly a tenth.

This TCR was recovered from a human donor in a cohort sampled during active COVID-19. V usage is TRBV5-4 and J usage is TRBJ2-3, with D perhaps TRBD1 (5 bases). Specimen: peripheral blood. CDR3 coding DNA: TGTGCCAGCACAGGGTGGTCTGAAGATACGCAGTATTTT. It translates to CASTGWSEDTQYF. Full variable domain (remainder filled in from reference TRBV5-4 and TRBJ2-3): ETGVTQSPTHLIKTRGQQVTLRCSSQSGHNTVSWYQQALGQGPQFIFQYYREEENGRGNFPPRFSGLQFPNYSSELNVNALELDDSALYLCASTGWSEDTQYFGPGTRLTVL.